This paragraph reports one TCR beta chain. The CDR3 extends over 14 amino acids. Deletions cut 4 bases from V and 4 bases from J, with 15 bases between. Germline CDR1 is SGDLS and CDR2 is YYNGEE. Generated by immunoSEQ multiplex PCR, the TCRdb table keeps only in-frame clones and is missing some. The data show approximately 100,000 clones, roughly 79% seen once. The sample originates from a study of blood T cell repertoires in COVID-19. About the research overall: The samples span acute and convalescent COVID-19 from the United States, Italy and Spain.

The specimen sequenced was peripheral blood. The chain recombines TRBV9 with TRBJ2-7; D ambiguous. The sequence derives from a human donor in a cohort sampled during active COVID-19. The CDR3 sequence is CASSPRDRVYEQYF. DNA for the CDR3: TGTGCCAGCAGCCCCCGCGACCGGGTGTACGAGCAGTACTTC. Supplemented by reference TRBV9 and TRBJ2-7, the full variable domain reads DSGVTQTPKHLITATGQRVTLRCSPRSGDLSVYWYQQSLDQGLQFLIQYYNGEERAKGNILERFSAQQFPDLHSELNLSSLELGDSALYFCASSPRDRVYEQYFGPGTRLTVT.